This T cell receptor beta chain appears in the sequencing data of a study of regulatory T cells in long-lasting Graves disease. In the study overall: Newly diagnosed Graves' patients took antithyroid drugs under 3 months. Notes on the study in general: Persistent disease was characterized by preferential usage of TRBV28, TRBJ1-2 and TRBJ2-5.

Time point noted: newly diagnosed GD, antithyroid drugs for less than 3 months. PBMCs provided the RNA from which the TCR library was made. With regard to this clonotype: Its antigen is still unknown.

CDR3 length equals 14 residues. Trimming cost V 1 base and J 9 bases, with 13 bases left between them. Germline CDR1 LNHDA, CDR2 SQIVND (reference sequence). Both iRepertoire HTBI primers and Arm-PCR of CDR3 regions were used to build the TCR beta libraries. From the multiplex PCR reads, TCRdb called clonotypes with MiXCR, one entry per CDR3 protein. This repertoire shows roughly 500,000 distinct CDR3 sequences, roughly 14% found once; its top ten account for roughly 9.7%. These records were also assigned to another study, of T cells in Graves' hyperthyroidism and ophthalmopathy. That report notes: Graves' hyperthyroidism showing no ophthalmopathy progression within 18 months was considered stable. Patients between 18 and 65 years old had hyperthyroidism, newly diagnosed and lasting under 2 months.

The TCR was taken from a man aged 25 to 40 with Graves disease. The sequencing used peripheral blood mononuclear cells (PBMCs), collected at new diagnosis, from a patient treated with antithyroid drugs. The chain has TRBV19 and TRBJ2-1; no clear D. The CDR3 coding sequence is TGTGCCAGTAGTATAGCGAAGAGTCTGGGTGAGCAGTTCTTC. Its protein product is CASSIAKSLGEQFF.